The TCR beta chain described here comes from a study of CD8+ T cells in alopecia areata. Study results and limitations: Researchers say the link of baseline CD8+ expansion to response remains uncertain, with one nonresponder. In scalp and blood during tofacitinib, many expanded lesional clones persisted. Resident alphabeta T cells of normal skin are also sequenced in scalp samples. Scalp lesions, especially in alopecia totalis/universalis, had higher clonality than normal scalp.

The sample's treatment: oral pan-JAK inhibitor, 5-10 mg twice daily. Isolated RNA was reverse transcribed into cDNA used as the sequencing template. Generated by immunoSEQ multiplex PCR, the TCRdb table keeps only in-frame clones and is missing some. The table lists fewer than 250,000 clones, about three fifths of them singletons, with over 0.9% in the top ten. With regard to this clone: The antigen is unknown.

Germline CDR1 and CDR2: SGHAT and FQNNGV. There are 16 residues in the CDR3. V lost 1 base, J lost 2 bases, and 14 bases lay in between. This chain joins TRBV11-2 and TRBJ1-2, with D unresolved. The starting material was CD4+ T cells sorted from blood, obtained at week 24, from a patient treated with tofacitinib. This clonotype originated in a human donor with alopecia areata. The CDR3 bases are TGTGCCAGCAGCTTAGTTTTAGGGCCTGGCAACTATGGCTACACCTTC. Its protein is CASSLVLGPGNYGYTF.